This TCR beta chain was recovered during a study of blood T cell repertoires in COVID-19. The wider study: Spain, Italy and the United States supplied samples that represented acute and convalescent COVID-19.

V gave up 7 bases and J gave up 4 bases; unmatched junction bases: 4. CDR3 length: 13 amino acids. Clones were sequenced by immunoSEQ multiplex PCR, and TCRdb holds only the in-frame ones, with some missing. The sample includes 60,000 to 70,000 clones, about 86% of them seen just once. The sequenced sample consisted of peripheral blood. V usage is TRBV12-3 or TRBV12-4 and J usage is TRBJ1-2, with 9 bases fitting TRBD1. This sequence was found in a woman in her sixties with acute or convalescent COVID-19. CDR3: CASTLDRGYGYTF. CDR3 in DNA: TGTGCCAGCACCTTGGACAGGGGCTATGGCTACACCTTC.